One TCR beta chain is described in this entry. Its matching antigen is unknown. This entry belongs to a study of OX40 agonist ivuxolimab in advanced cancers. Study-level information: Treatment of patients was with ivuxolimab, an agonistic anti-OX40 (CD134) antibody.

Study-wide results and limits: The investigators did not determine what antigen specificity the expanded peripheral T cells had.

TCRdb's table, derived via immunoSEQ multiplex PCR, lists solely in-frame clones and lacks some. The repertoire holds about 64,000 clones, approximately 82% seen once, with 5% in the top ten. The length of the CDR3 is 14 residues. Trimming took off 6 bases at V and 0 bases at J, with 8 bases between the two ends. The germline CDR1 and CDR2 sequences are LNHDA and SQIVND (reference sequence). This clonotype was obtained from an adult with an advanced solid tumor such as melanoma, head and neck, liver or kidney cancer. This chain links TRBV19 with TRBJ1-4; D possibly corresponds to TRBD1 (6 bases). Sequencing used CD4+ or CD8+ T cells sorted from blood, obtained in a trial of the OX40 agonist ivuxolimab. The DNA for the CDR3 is TGTGCCAGTAGCAGGACAGCAACTAATGAAAAACTGTTTTTT. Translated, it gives CASSRTATNEKLFF.